The 10 T cell receptor beta chains listed next were all sequenced from one sample in a study of CD8+CD57+ T cells in acquired aplastic anemia (dated by TCRdb to the late 2010s). TCRdb names Illumina HiSeq 2000 as the instrument used. Profiling of TCR beta VDJ combinations and CDR3 sequences used genomic DNA as the template. TCRdb reran the public reads through fastp at Q25 and MiXCR, keeping productive beta chains. Every CDR3 protein is listed once, alongside the most common genes and DNA of its rows. The sample includes about 420,000 distinct CDR3 sequences, with 65% to 80% observed a single time. The ten largest clonotypes hold 4% of the sample. The sequencing input was sorted CD4+, CD8+, or CD8+CD57+ T cells (not recorded which) from PBMCs. These receptors originate from a human donor in good health, serving as a control.

This chain links TRBV7-9 with TRBJ1-5, with D unresolved. Germline V gene lookup returns CDR1 SEHNR and CDR2 FQNEAQ (reference sequence). This CDR3 comprises 15 residues. V was cut by 5 bases and J by 3 bases, with 14 bases left in between. CDR3 amino acids: CASSIDRSNNQPQHF. The CDR3 DNA reads TGTGCCAGCAGCATAGATCGGTCAAACAATCAGCCCCAGCATTTT. Looking up the rest from reference TRBV7-9 and TRBJ1-5 gives the full variable domain: DTGVSQNPRHKITKRGQNVTFRCDPISEHNRLYWYRQTLGQGPEFLTYFQNEAQLEKSRLLSDRFSAERPKGSFSTLEIQRTEQGDSAMYLCASSIDRSNNQPQHFGDGTRLSIL.

A word on this clonotype: No conserved phenylalanine or tryptophan ends this CDR3, so it is likely a read error. The DNA is omitted, as the CDR3 cannot be located on it reliably, and the CDR3 follows TCRdb's listing. CDR3 residues: CASSLVHLNSYEQ. The rearrangement links TRBV7-3 to TRBJ2-7. CDR1 and CDR2 from the germline V gene are SGHTA and FQGTGA. The CDR3 adds up to 13 amino acids, both ends counted.

The chain combines TRBV7-3 with TRBJ1-1; no clear D. Germline V gives CDR1 SGHTA, CDR2 FQGTGA. This CDR3 is 14 amino acids long. Trimming cost V 5 bases and J 1 base, with 11 bases left between them. The CDR3 loop is CASSPNSTNTEAFF. In DNA form, the CDR3 reads TGTGCCAGCAGCCCCAACAGCACGAACACTGAAGCTTTCTTT.

This clonotype has just a few counts. V and J are TRBV10-2 and TRBJ2-2, with a possible D match to TRBD1 (6 bases). Between the trimmed V and J ends, which lost 4 bases and 7 bases, there was a span of 13 bases. Germline V lookup: CDR1 WSHSY, CDR2 SAAADI. The CDR3 is made up of 14 amino acids. In nucleotides, the CDR3 is TGCGCCAGCAGTGGGACAGACTGGGTCGGGGAGCTGTTTTTT. Translating it yields CASSGTDWVGELFF.

To note about this clonotype: With a much larger clone just one base away, this may be a read error. The chain recombines TRBV29-1 with TRBJ2-5; no clear D. Trimming removed 4 bases from V and 1 base from J, with 16 bases in between. Germline loops: CDR1 SQVTM, CDR2 ANQGSEA. The CDR3 has 15 amino acids. Here the CDR3 reads CSVVELRTLQETQYF. Here the CDR3 DNA reads TGCAGCGTTGTAGAACTACGGACCCTCCAAGAGACCCAGTACTTC.

The chain combines TRBV7-8 with TRBJ1-3; weak D call: TRBD1 (5 bases). This CDR3 contains 16 residues. The V end was cut by 4 bases, the J end by 1 base, with 14 bases between. Germline V CDR1 and CDR2: SGHVS, FQNEAQ. CDR3 in amino acids: CASSSATGSSGNTIYF. The CDR3 coding sequence is TGTGCCAGCAGCTCCGCCACAGGATCGTCTGGAAACACCATATATTTT.

This clonotype was detected once. V gene TRBV7-8 combines with J gene TRBJ2-7; D tentatively reads TRBD1 or TRBD2 (5 bases each). The V end was cut by 6 bases, the J end by 1 base, with 10 bases between. Germline V gives CDR1 SGHVS, CDR2 FQNEAQ. There are 13 residues in the CDR3. CDR3 coding DNA: TGTGCCAGCAGGAGGGACCTGTCCTACGAGCAGTACTTC. Translation: CASRRDLSYEQYF.

V usage is TRBV20-1 and J usage is TRBJ2-3; TRBD2 matches 7 bases. The CDR3 covers 13 residues. Germline V CDR1 and CDR2: DFQATT, SNEGSKA (reference sequence). V was pared by 2 bases and J by 10 bases, with 9 bases of the junction left unmatched. The CDR3 protein is CSARTNGGLAQYF. For the CDR3, the DNA is TGCAGTGCTAGAACAAACGGGGGGTTGGCGCAGTATTTT.

This chain joins TRBV20-1 and TRBJ2-7, with a possible D match to TRBD1 (6 bases). The CDR3 extends over 13 amino acids. From germline, CDR1 is DFQATT and CDR2 SNEGSKA (reference sequence). V lost 6 bases, J lost 2 bases, and 14 bases lay in between. The CDR3 sequence is CSANSDRTYEQYF. The DNA for the CDR3 is TGCAGTGCAAACTCGGACAGAACCTACGAGCAGTACTTC.

The chain is built from TRBV29-1 and TRBJ2-2; TRBD1 matches 7 bases. V gave up 6 bases and J gave up 8 bases; unmatched junction bases: 9. Germline V lookup: CDR1 SQVTM, CDR2 ANQGSEA. This CDR3 spans 13 amino acids. This CDR3 is CSVTQGIQGELFF. The CDR3 DNA is TGCAGCGTCACACAGGGGATCCAGGGGGAGCTGTTTTTT.